A single sample gave rise to the 11 T cell receptor beta chains below, sequenced in a study of cytomegalovirus exposure and HLA in healthy donors. It was with 60 Vbeta and 13 Jbeta primers that the PCR ran. TCRdb keeps only in-frame clones here, not all; method: immunoSEQ multiplex PCR. The sample lists around 150,000 clones, 77% occurring once. Input material: PBMCs. These TCRs come from a woman in her twenties or thirties in good health and CMV-seronegative.

This chain uses TRBV5-1 with TRBJ1-3; D is perhaps TRBD1 (6 bases). V lost 4 bases and J 1 base, leaving 18 bases between the germline ends. CDR1 and CDR2 from the germline V gene are SGHRS and YFSETQ. The CDR3 has 17 amino acids. This CDR3 reads CASSQGTTLGSGNTIYF. CDR3 sequence (DNA): TGCGCCAGCAGCCAGGGGACGACCCTTGGGTCTGGAAACACCATATATTTT.

The rearrangement uses TRBV18 and TRBJ2-1, with D unresolved. Trimming cost V 5 bases and J 0 bases, with 17 bases left between them. The CDR3 has 17 amino acids. CDR1 is KGHSH, CDR2 LQKENI, per germline. CDR3: CASSKQPSQVSYNEQFF. For the CDR3, the DNA is TGTGCCAGCTCAAAACAACCGAGTCAGGTCTCCTACAATGAGCAGTTCTTC.

In its sample, this clone was seen once. The chain is built from TRBV7-2 and TRBJ2-7; a possible D gene is TRBD1 (6 bases). The CDR3 has 15 residues. Germline values: CDR1 SGHTA, CDR2 FQGNSA. V was shortened by 1 base and J by 1 base, with 11 bases between the two germline ends. CDR3 in amino acids: CASSLGIGGSYEQYF. CDR3 bases: TGTGCCAGCAGCTTAGGTATAGGGGGATCCTACGAGCAGTACTTC.

This chain links TRBV15 with TRBJ2-3, with D possibly being TRBD2 (6 bases). The CDR3 extends over 14 amino acids. V lost 4 bases, J lost 5 bases, and 13 bases lay in between. Germline-derived CDR1 and CDR2 are LNHNV and YYDKDF (reference sequence). The CDR3 nucleotides read TGTGCCACCAGCACGATTAGCGGCGGAGATACGCAGTATTTT. Amino acid sequence: CATSTISGGDTQYF.

The chain is built from TRBV6-5 and TRBJ2-7; D uncertain. V was shortened by 5 bases and J by 0 bases, with 11 bases between the two germline ends. The germline gives CDR1 MNHEY, CDR2 SVGAGI. This CDR3 comprises 14 residues. The CDR3 region is CASSLSFGSYEQYF. CDR3 bases: TGTGCCAGCAGTCTCAGTTTTGGCTCCTACGAGCAGTACTTC.

The chain carries TRBV6-1 and TRBJ1-1; TRBD1 matches at 7 bases. The CDR3 is 15 residues long. Germline V gene data show CDR1 as MNHNS and CDR2 as SASEGT. V was clipped by 8 bases and J by 2 bases; unmatched bases: 11. The CDR3 loop reads CASRKEGGVNTEAFF. The CDR3, as DNA: TGTGCCAGCCGGAAAGAAGGGGGCGTCAACACTGAAGCTTTCTTT.

This chain connects TRBV29-1 to TRBJ1-1, with 10 bases identical to TRBD1. The CDR3 is 16 amino acids. In germline, CDR1 is SQVTM, CDR2 ANQGSEA. Unmatched junction bases numbered 13, after V lost 7 bases and J lost 2 bases. The chain's CDR3 is CSAPGSRDRGNTEAFF. The CDR3 DNA follows: TGCAGCGCCCCCGGTAGCCGGGACAGGGGTAACACTGAAGCTTTCTTT.

The chain has TRBV6-1 and TRBJ2-7, with TRBD1 matching over 7 bases. CDR1 is MNHNS and CDR2 is SASEGT in the germline V gene. The CDR3 runs 12 residues. Trimming removed 7 bases from V and 1 base from J; junction bases left unmatched: 1. CDR3 sequence (DNA): TGTGCCAGCACGGGACAGTCCTACGAGCAGTACTTC. This encodes CASTGQSYEQYF.

The rearrangement links TRBV5-1 to TRBJ1-2, with 8 positions matching TRBD1. Trimming took 2 bases from V and 7 from J; bases not matched to a gene: 7. The CDR3 totals 14 residues. Germline CDR1 and CDR2: SGHRS and YFSETQ. This chain's CDR3 is CASSFEQGVRGYTF. The CDR3 DNA reads as TGCGCCAGCAGCTTCGAACAGGGGGTTCGTGGCTACACCTTC.

The chain has TRBV4-1 and TRBJ1-3; D might be TRBD1 (5 bases). From germline, CDR1 is MGHRA and CDR2 YSYEKL. This CDR3 spans 17 amino acids. The V gene lost 0 bases and the J gene lost 6 bases, with 18 bases spanning the gap. This chain's CDR3 is CASSQEDKGPIINTIYF. The CDR3 region has the DNA TGCGCCAGCAGCCAAGAAGATAAGGGGCCCATCATAAACACCATATATTTT.

The rearrangement uses TRBV28 and TRBJ2-3; 11 bases are shared with TRBD2. Germline V CDR1 and CDR2: MDHEN, SYDVKM. CDR3 length: 16 amino acids. The V and J ends lost 3 bases and 2 bases, in that order; junction bases with no gene match: 4. This CDR3 is CASSFPTSGATDTQYF. The CDR3 nucleotides read TGTGCCAGCAGTTTTCCGACTAGCGGGGCCACAGATACGCAGTATTTT.